The rows below give T cell receptor beta chains drawn from one sample of a study of blood T cell repertoires in COVID-19. Only in-frame clones appear in the TCRdb table, and some are missing; sequencing was by immunoSEQ multiplex PCR. The sample includes approximately 130,000 clones, approximately 92% of them seen just once. The sequenced material came from peripheral blood. These receptors were collected from a man aged 65-85 years with active or convalescent COVID-19. The CDR3 runs from the conserved cysteine through the conserved F or W. A D gene is named only where the DNA matches it firmly. Clone size appears in some rows only: once, few, many, or a class for an expanded clone.

CDR3nt | CDR3aa | d_gene | len | abundance | j_gene | v_gene
TGTGCCACTTATGAAAGCGGGGCTCAGCCCCAGCATTTT | CATYESGAQPQHF | NA | 13 | few | TRBJ1-5 | TRBV6-5
TGTGCCATCAGTGAGACTCAGGGAGGCGAGACCCAGTACTTC | CAISETQGGETQYF | NA | 14 | NA | TRBJ2-5 | TRBV10-3
TGTGCCAGCTCACCCCCGGGACTACCCCGAAGTGTAGGCAAAAACATTCAGTACTTC | CASSPPGLPRSVGKNIQYF | TRBD2 | 19 | once | TRBJ2-4 | TRBV18
TGTGCCAGCAGCTTAGGGGGGGCCGGGACAGGGGTACTCACAGATACGCAGTATTTT | CASSLGGAGTGVLTDTQYF | TRBD1 | 19 | once | TRBJ2-3 | TRBV11-2
TGCGCCAGCAGCCCGGCCGGGACAGAAGGGGGCTATGGCTACACCTTC | CASSPAGTEGGYGYTF | TRBD1 | 16 | NA | TRBJ1-2 | TRBV5-1
TGTGCCAGCAGTTCTCTGGACAGGAGTTCACCCCTCCACTTT | CASSSLDRSSPLHF | TRBD1 | 14 | NA | TRBJ1-6 | TRBV27
TGTGCCAGCAGTTCGCTGACTAGCGGGAGTACTTACGAGCAGTACTTC | CASSSLTSGSTYEQYF | TRBD2 | 16 | NA | TRBJ2-7 | TRBV27
TGTGCCAGCAGCCGACAGTTAAATCAGCCCCAGCATTTT | CASSRQLNQPQHF | NA | 13 | NA | TRBJ1-5 | TRBV3-1/TRBV3-2
TGTGCCAGCAGTCCCGGGACAGGGGGGTATGGCTACACCTTC | CASSPGTGGYGYTF | TRBD1 | 14 | once | TRBJ1-2 | TRBV7-9
TGTGCCAGCAGCCCCCTAGGGAGCGGGGAGACCCAGTACTTC | CASSPLGSGETQYF | NA | 14 | once | TRBJ2-5 | TRBV6-6
TGTGCCAGCAGTTCACAACGAAACACCATATATTTT | CASSSQRNTIYF | NA | 12 | few | TRBJ1-3 | TRBV28
TGTGCCAGCAGCTTTTTGTCAGGGGATCAAGAGACCCAGTACTTC | CASSFLSGDQETQYF | NA | 15 | NA | TRBJ2-5 | TRBV5-4
TGTGCCAGCAGAATACAGGGGAAGGTAGGAGAGACCCAGTACTTC | CASRIQGKVGETQYF | TRBD1 | 15 | NA | TRBJ2-5 | TRBV11-2
TGTGCCAGCAGTTTGGCCACCGGGACAGAAAACACCATATATTTT | CASSLATGTENTIYF | TRBD1 | 15 | NA | TRBJ1-3 | TRBV28
TGTGCCAGCAGTTCCTCCGGGACAGGGAATAGTGGCTACACCTTC | CASSSSGTGNSGYTF | TRBD1 | 15 | NA | TRBJ1-2 | TRBV28
TGTGCCAGCGGGTGGGGAGCCTACGAGCAGTACTTC | CASGWGAYEQYF | NA | 12 | NA | TRBJ2-7 | TRBV2
TGTGCCTGGAGTGTACAACTGCTCGGACAGTCATCTTCACCCCTCCACTTT | CAWSVQLLGQSSSPLHF | NA | 17 | NA | TRBJ1-6 | TRBV30
TGTGCCAGCAGGAGCTCAGGGTGGACTGAAGCTTTCTTT | CASRSSGWTEAFF | NA | 13 | NA | TRBJ1-1 | TRBV12-3/TRBV12-4
TGTGCCAGCAGCCAATCGCACGGGAGCCCCTACAATGAGCAGTTCTTC | CASSQSHGSPYNEQFF | NA | 16 | NA | TRBJ2-1 | TRBV16
TGTGCCAGCAGCTCCGGGACAGGGTTGGGCACTGAAGCTTTCTTT | CASSSGTGLGTEAFF | TRBD1 | 15 | once | TRBJ1-1 | TRBV11-3
TGTGCCAGCAGTGAAAGAACACCTTATAGCAATCAGCCCCAGCATTTT | CASSERTPYSNQPQHF | NA | 16 | NA | TRBJ1-5 | TRBV6-1
TGTGCCAGCAGCCACTCCGGGACAGGGAAGGCCGGGGAGCTGTTTTTT | CASSHSGTGKAGELFF | TRBD1 | 16 | NA | TRBJ2-2 | TRBV3-1/TRBV3-2
TGTGCCAGCAGTCCCCTCGGTGGCGGCAGGAGGGACACTGAAGCTTTCTTT | CASSPLGGGRRDTEAFF | NA | 17 | NA | TRBJ1-1 | TRBV27
TGTGCCAGCAGGAAGACAGGGAACTATGGCTACACCTTC | CASRKTGNYGYTF | TRBD1 | 13 | once | TRBJ1-2 | TRBV6-5
TGTGCCAGCAGTTACTCAGGATACAGGGGGCGAGAGACCCAGTACTTC | CASSYSGYRGRETQYF | TRBD1 | 16 | NA | TRBJ2-5 | TRBV6-5
TGTGCCAGCTCACCCCTACAGGGTAGCGGGACTGGTGAGCAGTTCTTC | CASSPLQGSGTGEQFF | TRBD2 | 16 | NA | TRBJ2-1 | TRBV18
TGTGCCAGCAGTCCCGGGACAGGGGAACTCGCCGGAAACACCATATATTTT | CASSPGTGELAGNTIYF | TRBD1 | 17 | NA | TRBJ1-3 | TRBV25-1
TGTGCCAGCAGTTATGAGGGAGGGGGCTACGAGCAGTACTTC | CASSYEGGGYEQYF | NA | 14 | NA | TRBJ2-7 | TRBV27
TGTGCCTGGAGCCAAACCGGGGAGCTGTTTTTT | CAWSQTGELFF | NA | 11 | NA | TRBJ2-2 | TRBV30
TGTGCCAGCAGACAGGTTGCAACTAATGAAAAACTGTTTTTT | CASRQVATNEKLFF | NA | 14 | NA | TRBJ1-4 | TRBV27
TGTGCCAGCAGCTTAGGGGTTGGGACTAGACTCGAGCAGTACTTC | CASSLGVGTRLEQYF | TRBD2 | 15 | NA | TRBJ2-7 | TRBV7-9
TGTGCCAGCTCTCTGGGACAGGGAGTCAATCAGCCCCAGCATTTT | CASSLGQGVNQPQHF | TRBD1 | 15 | NA | TRBJ1-5 | TRBV18
TGTGCCACCAGTGATTCCTGGACTAGCGGGAGGGCCACGGAAGAGACCCAGTACTTC | CATSDSWTSGRATEETQYF | TRBD2 | 19 | NA | TRBJ2-5 | TRBV24-1
TGTGCCAGCAGTTTAAGGGGCCCTAGCAATCAGCCCCAGCATTTT | CASSLRGPSNQPQHF | NA | 15 | NA | TRBJ1-5 | TRBV28
TGTGCCTTCCGGAGACTAGCGGGAAATGAGCAGTTCTTC | CAFRRLAGNEQFF | TRBD2 | 13 | NA | TRBJ2-1 | TRBV30
TGTGCCAGCTCACTCTCGGGGGCCGCGGGGGCCGTGGATACGCAGTATTTT | CASSLSGAAGAVDTQYF | NA | 17 | NA | TRBJ2-3 | TRBV18
TGTGCCAGCACCCTCGGGACTAGCGGGAGGAATGAGCAGTTCTTC | CASTLGTSGRNEQFF | TRBD2 | 15 | NA | TRBJ2-1 | TRBV28
TGTGCCAGCAGTTTGCCGGGACACAACCAAGAGACCCAGTACTTC | CASSLPGHNQETQYF | NA | 15 | NA | TRBJ2-5 | TRBV28
TGCAGCGTTGTAGGCAGCGTCAACATTCAGTACTTC | CSVVGSVNIQYF | NA | 12 | once | TRBJ2-4 | TRBV29-1
TGTGCCAGCAGCCCGGCAGGGGGAGCTTCCTATAATTCACCCCTCCACTTT | CASSPAGGASYNSPLHF | TRBD1 | 17 | NA | TRBJ1-6 | TRBV9
TGTGCCATCCCCGGACAGGGGGGGCATGAGCAGTTCTTC | CAIPGQGGHEQFF | TRBD1 | 13 | NA | TRBJ2-1 | TRBV6-4
TGTGCCAGCAGCGTCGGAGCCCCCCATTCACCCCTCCACTTT | CASSVGAPHSPLHF | NA | 14 | NA | TRBJ1-6 | TRBV13
TGTGCCAGCTCACCACCCGGACAGGGGGCTGAAGCTTTCTTT | CASSPPGQGAEAFF | TRBD1 | 14 | NA | TRBJ1-1 | TRBV18
TGTGCCAGCAGGGGGGACAGTAACTATGGCTACACCTTC | CASRGDSNYGYTF | TRBD1 | 13 | once | TRBJ1-2 | TRBV2
TGTGCCATCAGCTCGGGGTCTAGCGGCAACAATGAGCAGTTCTTC | CAISSGSSGNNEQFF | TRBD2 | 15 | once | TRBJ2-1 | TRBV10-3
TGCAGCGGGGGACAGGGTAACCAAGAGACCCAGTACTTC | CSGGQGNQETQYF | TRBD1 | 13 | NA | TRBJ2-5 | TRBV29-1
TGTGCCAGTAGTATCCTAGCGTCACCCCTCCACTTT | CASSILASPLHF | NA | 12 | NA | TRBJ1-6 | TRBV19
TGTGCCAGCAGCTTTTTACCTGGGGGACAGGGAGAGACCCAGTACTTC | CASSFLPGGQGETQYF | TRBD1 | 16 | NA | TRBJ2-5 | TRBV9
TGTGCCAGCAGCTTATCACGCGGATCCTACAATGAGCAGTTCTTC | CASSLSRGSYNEQFF | NA | 15 | NA | TRBJ2-1 | TRBV7-3
TGTGCCACCAGTGATCGCTCCGGACAGGGGGGTTGGGGGGAGCTGTTTTTT | CATSDRSGQGGWGELFF | TRBD1 | 17 | NA | TRBJ2-2 | TRBV24-1
TGTGCCAGCAGTGAAGCCCAGGGACTAGCGGGAGTGAGAGATACGCAGTATTTT | CASSEAQGLAGVRDTQYF | TRBD2 | 18 | NA | TRBJ2-3 | TRBV2
TGTGCCAGCAGTTACGGGGGACAGGGGGCTTATGGCTACACCTTC | CASSYGGQGAYGYTF | TRBD1 | 15 | NA | TRBJ1-2 | TRBV6-5
TGCAGCGGACAACCGCGTGGCAGGGGGAATCAAGAGACCCAGTACTTC | CSGQPRGRGNQETQYF | TRBD1 | 16 | NA | TRBJ2-5 | TRBV29-1
TGCGCCAGCAGCCAAGTTCCCGCTAGCGGGAGTTACGAGCAGTACTTC | CASSQVPASGSYEQYF | TRBD2 | 16 | NA | TRBJ2-7 | TRBV4-1